What follows is one TCR beta chain and its context. The antigen is undetermined. This entry is derived from a study of Ad26.COV2.S vaccination and SARS-CoV-2 variants. CDR1 KGHDR and CDR2 SFDVKD come from the germline V gene. There are 14 residues in the CDR3. Trimming removed 5 bases from V and 0 bases from J, with 6 bases in between. Generated by immunoSEQ multiplex PCR, the TCRdb table keeps only in-frame clones and is missing some. The table records 400,000 to 450,000 clones, 80% to 95% of them present only once. Treatment given: roughly 18 received Ad26.COV2.S at low or high dose, single or two shots; about 5 received placebo; per-sample allocation not given. After the first vaccine or placebo injection, samples were drawn on day 63. Study results and limitations: The authors reported substantial breadth in spike-specific CD8+ and CD4+ T cell responses after vaccination. Vaccine recipients posted higher spike-specific TCR breadth than their placebo counterparts.

The rearrangement links TRBV24-1 to TRBJ2-2; D remains unclear. The sequences come from peripheral blood, collected in a trial of Ad26.COV2.S vaccine versus placebo. The clonotype originates from a person aged 18 to 59 who received the Ad26.COV2.S COVID-19 vaccine or a placebo. The CDR3 reads CATSGKPNTGELFF. The CDR3 DNA sequence: TGTGCCACCAGTGGCAAACCGAACACCGGGGAGCTGTTTTTT.